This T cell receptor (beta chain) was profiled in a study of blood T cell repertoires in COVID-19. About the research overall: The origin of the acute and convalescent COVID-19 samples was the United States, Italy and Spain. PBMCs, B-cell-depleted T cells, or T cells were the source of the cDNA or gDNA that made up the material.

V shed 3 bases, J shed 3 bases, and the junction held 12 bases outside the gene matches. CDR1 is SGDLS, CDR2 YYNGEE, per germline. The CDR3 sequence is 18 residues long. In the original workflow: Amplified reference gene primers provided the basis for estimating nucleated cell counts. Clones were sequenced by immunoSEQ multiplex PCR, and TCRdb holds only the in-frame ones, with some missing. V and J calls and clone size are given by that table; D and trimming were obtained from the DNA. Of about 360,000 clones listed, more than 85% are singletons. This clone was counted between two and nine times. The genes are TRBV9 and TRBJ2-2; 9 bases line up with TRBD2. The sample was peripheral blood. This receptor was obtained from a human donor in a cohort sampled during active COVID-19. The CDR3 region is CASSAGAGGPSDTGELFF. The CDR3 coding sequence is TGTGCCAGCAGCGCCGGCGCGGGAGGGCCCTCGGACACCGGGGAGCTGTTTTTT.